This passage covers 12 T cell receptor beta chains from one sample sequenced in a study of blood T cell dynamics during melanoma immunotherapy (dated by TCRdb to between 2020 and 2021). Results the study describes overall, beyond this receptor: Of the sorted CD8+ subsets, TIE cells had both the greatest clonality and the greatest similarity to cfDNA CDR3 sequences, which suggests active turnover converging on dominant clones.

Receptor amplification or capture employed the immunoSEQ multiplex PCR assay. This is the immuneACCESS table as TCRdb keeps it, with only in-frame sequences that have V and J called. A part of the clones is gone; compared with another copy, unresolved V genes explain less than half, and the rest is unexplained. The sample table shows under 2,000 clones, and about 76% are seen once. The ten largest clones take up around 7.2% of the sample. Their specific antigens are unknown. The sample's time point label, decoded: pre-treatment baseline. The definition of immune-effector (TIE) cells was CD3+ CD4- CD8+ CD45RA- CD45RO-high CD27- CCR7- memory T cells. This specimen consisted of CD8+ T cells from blood, obtained from a patient treated with checkpoint blockade. The cell subset or site label here, explained by the study, means: immune-effector CD8+ memory T cells, CD45RO-high CCR7- CD27-. Receptors originate from a human donor with melanoma.

V gene TRBV11-1 combines with J gene TRBJ1-2; D uncertain. CDR1 SGHAT and CDR2 FQDESV come from the germline V gene (reference sequence). The CDR3 contains 12 residues. V was trimmed by 5 bases and J by 4 bases, leaving 8 bases between them. The CDR3, as DNA: TGTGCCAGCAGCCGGGAGGCCTATGGCTACACCTTC. It is translated as CASSREAYGYTF.

The chain employs TRBV6-5 and TRBJ2-7; unclear D gene. V was pared by 0 bases and J by 7 bases, with 10 bases between. Germline V CDR1 and CDR2: MNHEY, SVGAGI. CDR3 size: 13 residues. CDR3 bases: TGTGCCAGCAGTTACTCGACGGGCCGGGAGCAGTACTTC. It encodes CASSYSTGREQYF.

The genes are TRBV4-1 and TRBJ1-2; D is possibly TRBD1 (6 bases). With 1 base removed from V and 0 bases from J, the gap between germline ends came to 9 bases. This CDR3 region has 15 residues. Per germline, CDR1 MGHRA and CDR2 YSYEKL. The CDR3 region is CASSQAGQTNYGYTF. The CDR3 DNA sequence: TGCGCCAGCAGCCAAGCTGGACAGACTAACTATGGCTACACCTTC.

The genes are TRBV27 and TRBJ1-4, with D tentatively TRBD1 (6 bases). Germline V CDR1 and CDR2: MNHEY, SMNVEV (reference sequence). Trimming left V 5 bases short and J 8 bases short, with 12 bases between. The CDR3 has 13 residues. Written as DNA, the CDR3 is TGTGCCAGCAGTCCAGAAGGACAGGAAAAACTGTTTTTT. This encodes CASSPEGQEKLFF.

The chain joins TRBV28 to TRBJ1-2; 8 bases fit TRBD1. This CDR3 is 17 amino acids long. Germline-derived CDR1 and CDR2 are MDHEN and SYDVKM. V lost 6 bases and J lost 3; bases outside the gene matches: 15. The DNA for the CDR3 is TGTGCCAGCAGCACACTCCCCTTCGACAGGGGCTACTATGGCTACACCTTC. Encoded protein: CASSTLPFDRGYYGYTF.

This clone was seen only a few times. CDR3 region: CASSSLVGWGQGARGYTF. The CDR3 DNA sequence: TGTGCCAGCAGTTCCCTCGTGGGGTGGGGACAGGGGGCTCGTGGCTACACCTTC. V usage is TRBV28 and J usage is TRBJ1-2; 12 nucleotides match TRBD1. This CDR3 is 18 amino acids long. From germline, CDR1 is MDHEN and CDR2 SYDVKM. V trimming: 4 bases; J trimming: 7 bases; junction bases outside the gene matches: 16.

This sequence joins TRBV5-1 and TRBJ2-2, with TRBD2 matching 13 bases. The CDR3 is made up of 16 amino acids. Germline CDR1 is SGHRS and CDR2 is YFSETQ. After removal of 4 bases from V and 5 bases from J, the junction contained 5 bases not matched to a gene. Here the CDR3 DNA reads TGCGCCAGCAGCCCTGAACTAGCGGGAGGGACCGGGGAGCTGTTTTTT. This gives the protein CASSPELAGGTGELFF.

The chain is built from TRBV11-2 and TRBJ2-3; weak D call: TRBD2 (6 bases). The CDR3 spans 16 residues. Germline assignment: CDR1 SGHAT and CDR2 FQNNGV. V shed 5 bases and J shed 5 bases, with 20 bases lying between them. The CDR3: CASSGPSDPRGDTQYF. CDR3 sequence (DNA): TGTGCCAGCAGCGGTCCTAGCGACCCTCGGGGAGATACGCAGTATTTT.

This clone was seen a few times. This sequence joins TRBV10-1 and TRBJ2-6; 12 nucleotides align to TRBD1. Germline loops: CDR1 WNHNN, CDR2 SYGVQD (reference sequence). The junction had 2 bases not matched to a gene; V was cut back by 2 bases and J by 3 bases. This CDR3 contains 17 residues. The CDR3 DNA reads as TGCGCCAGCAGTGAGGGGACAGGGGGCTTTGGGGCCAACGTCCTGACTTTC. Translation: CASSEGTGGFGANVLTF.

This clone was seen just once. The V and J genes are TRBV19 and TRBJ2-7; 14 bases are shared with TRBD2. The CDR3 contains 14 residues. The ends lost 9 bases at V and 7 bases at J; junction bases unmatched: 8. CDR1 is LNHDA, CDR2 SQIVND, per germline (reference sequence). The CDR3 nucleotides are TGTGCCAGCCAGACTAGCGGGAGGGCAGGGGAGCAGTACTTC. This gives the protein CASQTSGRAGEQYF. Looking up the rest from reference TRBV19 and TRBJ2-7 gives the full variable domain: DGGITQSPKYLFRKEGQNVTLSCEQNLNHDAMYWYRQDPGQGLRLIYYSQIVNDFQKGDIAEGYSVSREKKESFPLTVTSAQKNPTAFYLCASQTSGRAGEQYFGPGTRLTVT.

The chain recombines TRBV10-3 with TRBJ2-3; 11 bases are a match to TRBD2. V was pared by 5 bases and J by 4 bases, with 5 bases of the junction left unmatched. This CDR3 contains 15 residues. The germline V gene encodes CDR1 ENHRY and CDR2 SYGVKD. In nucleotides, the CDR3 is TGTGCCATCAGTCTAACTAGCGGGAGCGCAGATACGCAGTATTTT. It codes for CAISLTSGSADTQYF.

The chain uses TRBV6-6 and TRBJ2-7, with TRBD2 as a possible D gene (6 bases). V was pared by 2 bases and J by 2 bases, with 16 bases between. CDR3 length: 16 residues. In germline, CDR1 is MNHNY, CDR2 SVGAGI (reference sequence). The CDR3 sequence is CASSYGARLATYEQYF. The CDR3 DNA reads as TGTGCCAGCAGTTACGGGGCGCGGCTAGCGACCTACGAGCAGTACTTC.